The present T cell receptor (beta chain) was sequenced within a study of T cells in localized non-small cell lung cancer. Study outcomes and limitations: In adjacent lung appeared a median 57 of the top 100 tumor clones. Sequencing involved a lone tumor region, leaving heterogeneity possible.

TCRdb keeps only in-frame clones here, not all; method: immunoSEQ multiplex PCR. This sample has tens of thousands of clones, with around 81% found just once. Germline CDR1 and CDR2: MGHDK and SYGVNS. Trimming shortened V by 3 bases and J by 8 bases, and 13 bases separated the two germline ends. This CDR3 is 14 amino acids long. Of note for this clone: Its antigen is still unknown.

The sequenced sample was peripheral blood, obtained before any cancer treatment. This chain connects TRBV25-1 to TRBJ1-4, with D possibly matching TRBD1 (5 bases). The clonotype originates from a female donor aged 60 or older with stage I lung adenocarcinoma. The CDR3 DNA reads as TGTGCCAGCAGTGATGGGGGGATATTGGAAAAACTGTTTTTT. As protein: CASSDGGILEKLFF.